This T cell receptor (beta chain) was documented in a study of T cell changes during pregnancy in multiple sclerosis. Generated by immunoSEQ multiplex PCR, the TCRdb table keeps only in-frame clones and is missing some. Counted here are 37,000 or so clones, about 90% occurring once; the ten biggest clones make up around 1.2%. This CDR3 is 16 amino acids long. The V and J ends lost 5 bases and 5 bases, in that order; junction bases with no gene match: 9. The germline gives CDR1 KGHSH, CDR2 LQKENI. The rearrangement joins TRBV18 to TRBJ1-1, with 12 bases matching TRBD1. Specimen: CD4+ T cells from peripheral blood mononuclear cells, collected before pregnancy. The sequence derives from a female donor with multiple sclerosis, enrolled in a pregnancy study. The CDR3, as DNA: TGTGCCAGCTCAGCCGGGACAGGGGGCATGGGGACTGAAGCTTTCTTT. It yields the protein CASSAGTGGMGTEAFF.